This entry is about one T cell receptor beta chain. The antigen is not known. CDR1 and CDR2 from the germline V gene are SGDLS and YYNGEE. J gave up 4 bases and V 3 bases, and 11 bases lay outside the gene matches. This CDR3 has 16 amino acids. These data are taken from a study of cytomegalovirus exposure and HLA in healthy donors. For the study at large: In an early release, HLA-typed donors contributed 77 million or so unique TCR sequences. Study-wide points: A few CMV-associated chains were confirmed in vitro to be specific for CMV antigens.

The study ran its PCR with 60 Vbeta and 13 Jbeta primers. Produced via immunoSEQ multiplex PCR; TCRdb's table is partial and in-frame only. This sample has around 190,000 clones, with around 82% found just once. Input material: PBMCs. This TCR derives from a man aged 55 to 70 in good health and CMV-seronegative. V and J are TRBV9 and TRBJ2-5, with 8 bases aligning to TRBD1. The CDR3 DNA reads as TGTGCCAGCAGCGATGGACAGGGCGGTCGACGAGAGACCCAGTACTTC. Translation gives CASSDGQGGRRETQYF.